This T cell receptor (beta chain) originates from a study of vaccination and CD4 T cells after COVID-19. Study-level information: Control cultures received a CEFX pool, an HIV-1 Nef pool, or no peptide.

Treatment in this sample: approximately nine-day PBMC culture with coronavirus spike peptide pools or control peptides (ViraFEST assay). The CDR3 spans 13 residues. V lost 3 bases and J 5 bases, leaving 13 bases between the germline ends. Germline-derived CDR1 and CDR2 are DFQATT and SNEGSKA (reference sequence). On this clonotype itself: Its antigen is as yet unknown.

Researchers used the Oncomine TCR Beta short-read assay to sequence DNA from cultured CD4+ T cells. TCRdb reprocessed the PCR reads with MiXCR, giving one entry per CDR3 protein. The data show about 7,800 distinct CDR3 sequences, approximately 52% seen once. Input material: CD4+ T cells from blood, cultured in vitro. The chain combines TRBV20-1 with TRBJ1-1; unclear D gene. This clonotype was sampled from a human donor who had recovered from COVID-19. The CDR3 protein is CSARRGLRTEAFF. For the CDR3, the DNA is TGCAGTGCTAGGCGAGGGTTGAGAACTGAAGCTTTCTTT.